This entry concerns a single T cell receptor (beta chain). Its matching antigen is unknown. The CDR3 does not end in the conserved phenylalanine or tryptophan, so this is likely a read error. The treatment denotes: roughly ten-day PBMC culture with coronavirus spike peptide pools or control peptides (ViraFEST assay). Once peptide pools had expanded antigen-specific T cells, ViraFEST sequenced TCRs. Recorded positive PCR dates fall between March and December 2020, preceding US Alpha, Beta and Delta variants. These data belong to a study of vaccination and CD4 T cells after COVID-19. Background on the study: Recovered patients in the cohort numbered six men and four women, two of them Hispanic. Study findings and constraints: Vaccine-specific clones in convalescent patients were spike mono-reactive in 304 of 307 cases.

Sequence data for DNA of cultured CD4+ T cells were generated by the Oncomine TCR Beta short-read assay. TCRdb independently ran MiXCR on the PCR reads; one entry per CDR3 protein. The sample shows approximately 9,300 distinct CDR3 sequences, about 66% of them seen only once. Germline V gene lookup returns CDR1 SGHVS and CDR2 FNYEAQ. Trimming at V came to 5 bases and at J to 5 bases, leaving 7 bases not matched to a gene. This CDR3 contains 14 residues. The TCR sequence derives from a human donor who had recovered from COVID-19. This chain uses TRBV7-6 with TRBJ2-5; 8 positions agree with TRBD2. The sample consisted of CD4+ T cells from blood, cultured in vitro. The CDR3 here is CASSLSSGGETQYS. Written as DNA, the CDR3 is TGTGCCAGCAGCCTTTCCAGCGGGGGCGAGACCCAGTACTCC.